These T cell receptor beta chains were read from a single sample in a study of T cell repertoires in cytomegalovirus infection. TCRdb analysed the reads with MiXCR anew, one entry per CDR3 protein. The sample records around 630,000 distinct CDR3 sequences, more than 20% being singletons. The sample consisted of CD8+ T cells from PBMCs. The source of these receptors is a human donor in good health (CMV status not recorded). Some clones in this sample may be carry-over from other donors' samples. Both conserved end residues are part of each CDR3.

CASSKPDTGELFF	TRBV12-3/TRBV12-4
CASSLRAGREQFF	TRBV7-6
CATEGGQRQAFF	TRBV6-2/TRBV6-3
CASSYGGASNTEAFF	TRBV6-6
CASSYSAGGLNYGYTF	TRBV6-5
CASRGSMGNTEAFF	TRBV6-6
CASSGGSYEQYF	TRBV7-9
CASSVEGAGGYGYTF	TRBV9
CASSQDPRTTNYGYTF	TRBV4-2
CSAGPSYEQYF	TRBV29-1
CASSQGISNQPQHF	TRBV25-1
CSVDGGDTQYF	TRBV29-1
CATFVRGVGTEAFF	TRBV6-5
CASTPQAGGHRSYEQYF	TRBV7-6
CVTSGDRAQETQYF	TRBV15
CSARHLITKETQYF	TRBV20-1
CASSFIGVGELFF	TRBV28
CASTIGNTEAFF	TRBV6-2/TRBV6-3
CASSPPPGDTEAFF	TRBV7-4
CSVELAGWNTGELFF	TRBV29-1
CASSETGFMNTEAFF	TRBV7-9
CASSLGVPSGANVLTF	TRBV5-6
CASSLRGGAKNIQYF	TRBV13
CASSLPAAGAMRETQYF	TRBV7-2
CASSQDPRSAYLTDTQYF	TRBV4-2
CAIGVSSYSNQPQHF	TRBV28
CASSLESGQNYGYTF	TRBV7-6
CSARRQRTSSYNEQFF	TRBV20-1
CASARAGGNEQFF	TRBV12-3/TRBV12-4
CASSLVATGAYEQYF	TRBV7-9
CASSLGPRVRYNEQFF	TRBV7-9
CASSYSRVDRASSYEQYF	TRBV6-5
CASSEYEQYF	TRBV2
CASSQGFEETQYF	TRBV14
CASSLGQAGLNEQFF	TRBV7-9
CASSLNREVNTEAFF	TRBV7-3
CSTYLAGGEEETQYF	TRBV20-1
CASSEPGQGRGETQYF	TRBV25-1
CASSSWTGGDEKLFF	TRBV7-9
CASTGGTLSEETQYF	TRBV28
CASRPPGTKNTEAFF	TRBV28
CASSYTQRGTSTDTQYF	TRBV6-6
CSVSGTDGNTIYF	TRBV29-1